Following are 6 T cell receptor beta chains from one sample sequenced in a study of blood T cell repertoires in COVID-19 (dated by TCRdb to between 2020 and 2021). Library method: the immunoSEQ multiplex PCR assay. Here the immuneACCESS table is served through TCRdb, limited to in-frame sequences with V and J called. Missing clones are a known gap in these copies; in checked studies unresolved V genes cover under half, and the rest lacks a known reason. This sample has approximately 140,000 clones in its table, and 87% of those were observed once. The ten largest account for over 3.5% of the sample. What was sequenced was peripheral blood. All receptors derive from a woman aged 60 to 75 with active or convalescent COVID-19.

This clone showed up just once. The gene calls are TRBV5-5 and TRBJ2-7; 10 positions agree with TRBD1. Germline V lookup: CDR1 SGHKS, CDR2 YYEKEE (reference sequence). After removal of 4 bases from V and 4 bases from J, the junction contained 11 bases not matched to a gene. This CDR3 spans 16 amino acids. The chain's CDR3 is CASSPRFGTGDYEQYF. The CDR3 DNA follows: TGTGCCAGCAGCCCAAGATTTGGGACAGGGGATTACGAGCAGTACTTC.

This clone showed up just a few times. The genes are TRBV4-3 and TRBJ1-5; D is undetermined. This CDR3 has 18 residues. The germline CDR1 and CDR2 sequences are LGHNA and YSLEER. The V and J ends lost 2 bases and 1 base respectively, with 18 bases between them. The CDR3 DNA reads as TGCGCCAGCAGCCAACGGGAGGCCGGCGTGGTAAGCAATCAGCCCCAGCATTTT. It translates to CASSQREAGVVSNQPQHF.

The chain is built from TRBV10-2 and TRBJ2-5; weak D call: TRBD1 (6 bases). V was shortened by 7 bases and J by 4 bases, with 10 bases between the two germline ends. The CDR3 spans 12 residues. The germline CDR1 and CDR2 sequences are WSHSY and SAAADI. The CDR3 bases are TGCGCCAGCAAGATGACAGGAGAGACCCAGTACTTC. Translating gives CASKMTGETQYF.

This chain uses TRBV30 with TRBJ2-7, with D possibly TRBD1 on 5 matching bases. Germline loops: CDR1 GTSNPN, CDR2 SVGIG (reference sequence). V lost 0 bases and J 3 bases, leaving 15 bases between the germline ends. The CDR3 covers 15 residues. The CDR3 DNA sequence: TGTGCCTGGAGTGTACAGGCCAGGCCGAACTACGAGCAGTACTTC. It yields the protein CAWSVQARPNYEQYF.

This clone was counted a few times. V is TRBV20-1 and J is TRBJ2-1, with TRBD1 matching over 8 bases. Looked up from germline, CDR1 is DFQATT and CDR2 is SNEGSKA (reference sequence). This CDR3 region has 11 residues. After removal of 7 bases from V and 5 bases from J, the junction contained 1 base not matched to a gene. CDR3 loop: CSGTGNNEQFF. In DNA form, the CDR3 reads TGCAGTGGGACAGGGAACAATGAGCAGTTCTTC.

The table lists this clone with a count of one. The V call is TRBV6-6, the J call TRBJ2-5; TRBD1 is a possible D gene (6 bases). The V end was cut by 6 bases, the J end by 3 bases, with 11 bases between. The CDR3 contains 13 residues. Germline V lookup: CDR1 MNHNY, CDR2 SVGAGI (reference sequence). DNA of the CDR3: TGTGCCAGCAGCGGGGACATCAAAGAGACCCAGTACTTC. Its protein product is CASSGDIKETQYF.